Below, 18 T cell receptor beta chains from the same sample are listed, as sequenced in a study of a mutant IDH1 vaccine in newly diagnosed glioma. This table comes from immunoSEQ multiplex PCR, and its TCRdb copy is limited to in-frame clones, with some not included. The top ten hold 7.5% to 9.5% of the sample, which has 30,000 to 40,000 clones, 78% seen once. Regarding time point: baseline, week 1 (first vaccination visit). The sample's treatment: pre-vaccination baseline after standard-of-care therapy. This material consisted of PBMCs, taken from a glioma patient treated with radiotherapy, temozolomide or both. The source of these receptors is a man between 40 and 49 years old with glioma. Some clones in this sample may be carry-over from other donors' samples.

The chain is built from TRBV6-1 and TRBJ2-1; the D gene is possibly TRBD2 (6 bases). Germline V gene data show CDR1 as MNHNS and CDR2 as SASEGT. The CDR3 totals 13 residues. Trimming removed 3 bases from V and 9 bases from J, with 12 bases in between. The CDR3 protein is CASSEALGGEQFF. The CDR3 DNA follows: TGTGCCAGCAGTGAGGCACTCGGGGGTGAGCAGTTCTTC.

This rearrangement joins TRBV9 to TRBJ2-4, with a possible D match to TRBD1 (5 bases). With 3 bases removed from V and 6 bases from J, the gap between germline ends came to 7 bases. The CDR3 extends over 12 amino acids. The V gene's germline CDR1 is SGDLS and CDR2 YYNGEE. As DNA, the CDR3 is TGTGCCAGCAGCGGACAGCTAAACATTCAGTACTTC. Translated: CASSGQLNIQYF.

The CDR3 coding sequence is TGTGCCAGCTCAAGGGGCCTTGAAGGCACTGAAGCTTTCTTT. Encoded protein: CASSRGLEGTEAFF. The chain couples TRBV18 to TRBJ1-1, with D possibly TRBD1 on 5 matching bases. This CDR3 has 14 residues. The V gene lost 5 bases and the J gene lost 4 bases, with 14 bases spanning the gap. CDR1 and CDR2 from the germline V gene are KGHSH and LQKENI.

The chain uses TRBV13 and TRBJ2-2; 11 bases match TRBD2. The CDR3 sequence is 15 residues long. Germline V gives CDR1 PRHDT, CDR2 FYEKMQ (reference sequence). After removal of 5 bases from V and 6 bases from J, the junction contained 5 bases not matched to a gene. The CDR3 region has the DNA TGTGCCAGCAGCCTTAGCGGGGGGGCCCCCGGGGAGCTGTTTTTT. Encoded protein: CASSLSGGAPGELFF.

The rearrangement uses TRBV7-9 and TRBJ1-2; tentative D call: TRBD1 (6 bases). Trimming took off 1 base at V and 4 bases at J, with 19 bases between the two ends. This CDR3 comprises 17 residues. The germline CDR1 and CDR2 sequences are SEHNR and FQNEAQ (reference sequence). The CDR3 DNA reads TGTGCCAGCAGCTTAGGGACCGGGGGGGCGCGAGGCTATGGCTACACCTTC. This sequence encodes CASSLGTGGARGYGYTF. Full variable domain (remainder filled in from reference TRBV7-9 and TRBJ1-2): DTGVSQNPRHKITKRGQNVTFRCDPISEHNRLYWYRQTLGQGPEFLTYFQNEAQLEKSRLLSDRFSAERPKGSFSTLEIQRTEQGDSAMYLCASSLGTGGARGYGYTFGSGTRLTVV.

V usage is TRBV29-1 and J usage is TRBJ2-3; no clear D gene. Trimming pared 0 bases from V and 2 bases from J, leaving 9 bases between. This CDR3 region has 14 residues. CDR1 is SQVTM, CDR2 ANQGSEA, per germline. The CDR3 DNA reads as TGCAGCGTTGAAGATCAACGGAACACAGATACGCAGTATTTT. The encoded protein is CSVEDQRNTDTQYF.

The rearrangement uses TRBV7-3 and TRBJ2-3; no firm D call. V lost 1 base to trimming and J lost 4 bases, with 9 bases between them. The CDR3 has 14 amino acids. CDR1 SGHTA and CDR2 FQGTGA come from the germline V gene. Written as DNA, the CDR3 is TGTGCCAGCAGCTTAAATCAGCGTCCAGATACGCAGTATTTT. Translation gives CASSLNQRPDTQYF.

For this clone: Sequence at one end of the junction differs from germline and may be a read error. The J gene is TRBJ1-2, the V gene TRBV15, with D perhaps matching TRBD1 (5 bases). CDR3 size: 12 residues. The germline V gene encodes CDR1 LNHNV and CDR2 YYDKDF (reference sequence). In nucleotides, the CDR3 is TGTGCCACCAGCAGGGATATACAGGCAGCGAACTTC. Its protein is CATSRDIQAANF.

In its sample, this clone was seen a few times. V usage is TRBV5-1 and J usage is TRBJ1-1; no clear D. This CDR3 has 16 amino acids. Germline CDR1 is SGHRS and CDR2 is YFSETQ. Trimming took off 0 bases at V and 3 bases at J, with 15 bases between the two ends. CDR3 DNA: TGCGCCAGCAGCTTGGAGGGTCTCGGAGGTCACACTGAAGCTTTCTTT. It encodes CASSLEGLGGHTEAFF. Filled out from reference TRBV5-1 and TRBJ1-1, the complete variable domain reads KAGVTQTPRYLIKTRGQQVTLSCSPISGHRSVSWYQQTPGQGLQFLFEYFSETQRNKGNFPGRFSGRQFSNSRSEMNVSTLELGDSALYLCASSLEGLGGHTEAFFGQGTRLTVV.

The genes are TRBV30 and TRBJ1-2; D possibly corresponds to TRBD1 (6 bases). The CDR3 covers 14 residues. Trimming took 0 bases from V and 2 from J, leaving 10 bases between them. Germline CDR1 GTSNPN, CDR2 SVGIG (reference sequence). CDR3: CAWSVRGANYGYTF. The CDR3 nucleotides read TGTGCCTGGAGTGTCCGGGGGGCCAACTATGGCTACACCTTC. The full variable domain, with the rest looked up from reference TRBV30 and TRBJ1-2, is SQTIHQWPATLVQPVGSPLSLECTVEGTSNPNLYWYRQAAGRGLQLLFYSVGIGQISSEVPQNLSASRPQDRQFILSSKKLLLSDSGFYLCAWSVRGANYGYTFGSGTRLTVV.

Judged by abundance, this clone is medium-sized. The CDR3 nucleotides read TGCGCCAGCAGCCCTAATTACAGGCTTACCGGGGAGCTGTTTTTT. Translation: CASSPNYRLTGELFF. V is TRBV4-3 and J is TRBJ2-2; weak D call: TRBD1 (5 bases). Trimming left V 4 bases short and J 5 bases short, with 14 bases between. Germline V gene lookup returns CDR1 LGHNA and CDR2 YSLEER. The CDR3 is 15 residues long.

The chain combines TRBV7-2 with TRBJ2-3; D possibly corresponds to TRBD2 (6 bases). This CDR3 spans 14 amino acids. Germline V gives CDR1 SGHTA, CDR2 FQGNSA. V was trimmed by 1 base and J by 6 bases, leaving 11 bases between them. CDR3 sequence reads: CASSLVEGRDTQYF. The CDR3 bases are TGTGCCAGCAGCTTAGTGGAGGGGAGGGATACGCAGTATTTT.

This clone appeared a few times. This rearrangement joins TRBV7-2 to TRBJ1-6, with D perhaps matching TRBD1 (5 bases). Germline CDR1 reads SGHTA; CDR2 reads FQGNSA. This CDR3 comprises 13 residues. V was pared by 5 bases and J by 7 bases, with 9 bases between. The CDR3 region has the DNA TGTGCCAGCAGCCCCCGGGGGAATTCACCCCTCCACTTT. Residues: CASSPRGNSPLHF. The whole variable domain, remainder taken from reference TRBV7-2 and TRBJ1-6, is GAGVSQSPSNKVTEKGKDVELRCDPISGHTALYWYRQSLGQGLEFLIYFQGNSAPDKSGLPSDRFSAERTGGSVSTLTIQRTQQEDSAVYLCASSPRGNSPLHFGNGTRLTVT.

The genes are TRBV6-5 and TRBJ2-1; D may be TRBD2 (6 bases). Between the trimmed V and J ends, which lost 0 bases and 10 bases, there was a span of 13 bases. CDR3 length: 14 amino acids. The germline V gene encodes CDR1 MNHEY and CDR2 SVGAGI. This chain's CDR3 is CASSYSSGSGEQFF. CDR3 in DNA: TGTGCCAGCAGTTACTCTAGCGGTAGTGGGGAGCAGTTCTTC.

The rearrangement uses TRBV6-6 and TRBJ1-4; D is possibly TRBD1 (5 bases). This CDR3 comprises 15 residues. Germline V lookup: CDR1 MNHNY, CDR2 SVGAGI (reference sequence). The V and J ends lost 8 bases and 5 bases respectively, with 18 bases between them. This CDR3 reads CASGPDLRENEKLFF. CDR3 DNA sequence: TGTGCCAGCGGGCCGGATCTCAGGGAGAATGAAAAACTGTTTTTT.

The rearrangement uses TRBV28 and TRBJ2-1; D is perhaps TRBD1 (5 bases). The V end was cut by 5 bases, the J end by 1 base, with 15 bases between. This CDR3 has 16 residues. Germline loops: CDR1 MDHEN, CDR2 SYDVKM. CDR3 region: CASSPSFPGSYNEQFF. Here the CDR3 DNA reads TGTGCCAGCAGTCCGTCCTTCCCAGGGTCCTACAATGAGCAGTTCTTC.

V and J are TRBV7-2 and TRBJ1-5; a possible D gene is TRBD1 (5 bases). Between the trimmed V and J ends, which lost 1 base and 9 bases, there was a span of 13 bases. This CDR3 is 14 amino acids long. The germline V gene encodes CDR1 SGHTA and CDR2 FQGNSA. The CDR3 sequence: CASSLGDGGRPQHF. CDR3 sequence (DNA): TGTGCCAGCAGCTTAGGGGACGGTGGTCGGCCCCAGCATTTT.

V is TRBV27 and J is TRBJ2-5; D possibly uses TRBD1 or TRBD2 (5 bases each). Trimming pared 2 bases from V and 5 bases from J, leaving 18 bases between. The germline CDR1 and CDR2 sequences are MNHEY and SMNVEV (reference sequence). The CDR3 is made up of 16 amino acids. The CDR3 spells CASSLGMRAGPETQYF. For the CDR3, the DNA is TGTGCCAGCAGTTTAGGGATGAGGGCAGGGCCGGAGACCCAGTACTTC.